A selection of T cell receptor beta chains follows, all from one sample in a study of shared clonotypes between healthy human individuals. Only in-frame clones appear in the TCRdb table, and some are missing; sequencing was by immunoSEQ multiplex PCR. The table has more than 1.2 million clones, 98% seen once. Sequencing was done on a sample of naive CD4+ T cells sorted from blood. The origin of the receptors is a man aged 25-45 years in good health. CDR3s leave out the opening cysteine and the closing phenylalanine or tryptophan. Fields, in order: CDR3 length, clone size, J gene, V gene, CDR3 protein. Size tells how often a clone was seen (once, few, many) or the class of an expanded clone, and some rows leave it out.

14 | - | TRBJ2-7 | TRBV5-6 | ASTDSGRPLAREQY
12 | - | TRBJ1-1 | TRBV27 | ASSSLGGTTEAF
15 | - | TRBJ2-2 | TRBV4-2 | ASSQDSWLAGPGELF
7 | - | TRBJ1-1 | TRBV29-1 | SVSPEAF
13 | once | TRBJ1-3 | TRBV7-6 | ASSKDLISGNTIY
14 | - | TRBJ2-1 | TRBV29-1 | SGVQIGGGRWNEQF
11 | - | TRBJ2-1 | TRBV7-9 | ACAGGTYNEQF
14 | - | TRBJ2-1 | TRBV28 | ASSLGVQLAAVEQF
13 | once | TRBJ1-2 | TRBV7-2 | ASSFPGIHPSGYT
11 | - | TRBJ2-1 | TRBV7-2 | ASSRISSNEQF
15 | - | TRBJ2-5 | TRBV13 | ASSLGQIGVREETQY
14 | - | TRBJ2-1 | TRBV7-9 | ASSPSLGRGVNEQF
12 | - | TRBJ1-2 | TRBV2 | ASTFQHGPYGYT
14 | - | TRBJ2-7 | TRBV27 | ASSLPRTGEPYEQY
10 | - | TRBJ2-5 | TRBV5-5 | ASSLSGETQY
13 | - | TRBJ2-7 | TRBV6-4 | ASNYPGGGRYEQY
11 | - | TRBJ1-1 | TRBV6-5 | ASSYSGDSEAF
12 | - | TRBJ2-3 | TRBV10-3 | AISSQGSTDTQY
14 | - | TRBJ2-2 | TRBV7-2 | ASSPPLDGYTGELF